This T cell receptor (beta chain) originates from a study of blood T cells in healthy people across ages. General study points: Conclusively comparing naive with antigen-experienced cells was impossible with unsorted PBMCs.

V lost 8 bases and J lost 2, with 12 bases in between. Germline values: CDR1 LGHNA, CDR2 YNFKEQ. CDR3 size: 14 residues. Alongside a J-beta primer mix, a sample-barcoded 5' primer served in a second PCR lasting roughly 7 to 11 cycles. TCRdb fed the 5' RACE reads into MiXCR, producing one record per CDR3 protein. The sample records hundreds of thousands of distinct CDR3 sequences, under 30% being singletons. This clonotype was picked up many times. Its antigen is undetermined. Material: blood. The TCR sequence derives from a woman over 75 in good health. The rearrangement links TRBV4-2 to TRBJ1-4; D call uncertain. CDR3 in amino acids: CASGWGTTNEKLFF. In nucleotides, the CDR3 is TGTGCCAGCGGCTGGGGTACCACTAATGAAAAACTGTTTTTT.